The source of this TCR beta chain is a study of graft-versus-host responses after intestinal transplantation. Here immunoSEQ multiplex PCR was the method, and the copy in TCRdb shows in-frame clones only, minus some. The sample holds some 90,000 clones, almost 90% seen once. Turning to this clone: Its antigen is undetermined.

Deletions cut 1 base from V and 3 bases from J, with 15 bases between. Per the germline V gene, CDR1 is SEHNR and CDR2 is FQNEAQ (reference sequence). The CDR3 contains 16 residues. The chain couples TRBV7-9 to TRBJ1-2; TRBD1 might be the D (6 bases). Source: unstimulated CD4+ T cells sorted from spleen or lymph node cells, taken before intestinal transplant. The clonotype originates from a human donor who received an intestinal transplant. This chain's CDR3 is CASSLVTRTEDYGYTF. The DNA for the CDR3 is TGTGCCAGCAGCTTAGTCACCCGGACAGAGGACTATGGCTACACCTTC.